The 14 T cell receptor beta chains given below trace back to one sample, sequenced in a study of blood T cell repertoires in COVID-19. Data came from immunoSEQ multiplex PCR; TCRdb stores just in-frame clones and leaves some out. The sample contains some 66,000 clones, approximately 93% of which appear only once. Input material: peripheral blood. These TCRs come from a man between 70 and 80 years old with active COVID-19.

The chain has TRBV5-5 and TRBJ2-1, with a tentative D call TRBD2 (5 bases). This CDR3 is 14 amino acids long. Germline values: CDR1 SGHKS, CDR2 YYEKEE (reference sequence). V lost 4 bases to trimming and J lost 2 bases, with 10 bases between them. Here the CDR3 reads CASSDGLTYNEQFF. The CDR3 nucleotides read TGTGCCAGCAGCGACGGACTTACCTACAATGAGCAGTTCTTC.

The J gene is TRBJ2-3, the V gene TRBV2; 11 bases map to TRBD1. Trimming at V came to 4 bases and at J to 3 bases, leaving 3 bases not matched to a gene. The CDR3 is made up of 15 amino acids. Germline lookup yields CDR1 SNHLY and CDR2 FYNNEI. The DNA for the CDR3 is TGTGCCAGCAGTGCGGGACAGGGGGTGACAGATACGCAGTATTTT. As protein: CASSAGQGVTDTQYF.

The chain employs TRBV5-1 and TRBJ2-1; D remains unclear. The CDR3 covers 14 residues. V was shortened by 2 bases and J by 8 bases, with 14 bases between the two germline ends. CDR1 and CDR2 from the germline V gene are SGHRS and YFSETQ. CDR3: CASSLFTDLDEQFF. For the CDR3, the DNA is TGCGCCAGCAGCTTATTTACAGATCTCGATGAGCAGTTCTTC.

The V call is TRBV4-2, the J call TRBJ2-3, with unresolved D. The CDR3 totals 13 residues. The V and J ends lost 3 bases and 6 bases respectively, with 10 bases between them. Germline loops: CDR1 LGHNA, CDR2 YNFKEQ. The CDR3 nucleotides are TGTGCCAGCAGCCACTCGCGTTTGGATACGCAGTATTTT. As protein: CASSHSRLDTQYF.

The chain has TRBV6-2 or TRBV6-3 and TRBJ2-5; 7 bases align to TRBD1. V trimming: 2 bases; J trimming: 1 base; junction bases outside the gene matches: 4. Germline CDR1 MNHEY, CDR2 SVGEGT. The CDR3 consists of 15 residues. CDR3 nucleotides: TGTGCCAGCAGTTACCCGGGACAGTTCCAAGAGACCCAGTACTTC. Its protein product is CASSYPGQFQETQYF.

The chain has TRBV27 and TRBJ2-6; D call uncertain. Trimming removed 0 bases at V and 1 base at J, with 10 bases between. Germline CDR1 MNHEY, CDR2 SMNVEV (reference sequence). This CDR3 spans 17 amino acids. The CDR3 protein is CASSLSMRSSGANVLTF. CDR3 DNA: TGTGCCAGCAGTTTATCGATGCGATCGTCTGGGGCCAACGTCCTGACTTTC.

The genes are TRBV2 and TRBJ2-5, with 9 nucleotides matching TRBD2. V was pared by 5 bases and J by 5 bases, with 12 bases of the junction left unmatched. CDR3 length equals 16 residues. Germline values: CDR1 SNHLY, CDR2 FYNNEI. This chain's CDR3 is CASSRHRTSAGETQYF. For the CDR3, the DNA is TGTGCCAGCAGTAGACACCGGACTAGCGCGGGCGAGACCCAGTACTTC.

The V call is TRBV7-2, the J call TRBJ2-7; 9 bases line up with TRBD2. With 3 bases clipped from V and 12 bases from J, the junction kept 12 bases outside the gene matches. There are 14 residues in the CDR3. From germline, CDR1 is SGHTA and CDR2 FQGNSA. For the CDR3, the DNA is TGTGCCAGCAGCTTGGCGGGGGGGATTGACCGAGTGTACTTC. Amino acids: CASSLAGGIDRVYF.

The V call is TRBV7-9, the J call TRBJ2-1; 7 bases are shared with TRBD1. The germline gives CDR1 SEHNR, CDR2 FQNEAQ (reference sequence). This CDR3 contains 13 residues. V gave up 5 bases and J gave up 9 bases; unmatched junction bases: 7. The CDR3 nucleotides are TGTGCCAGCAGCGAAGGGACAGCGGCTGAGCAGTTCTTC. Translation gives CASSEGTAAEQFF. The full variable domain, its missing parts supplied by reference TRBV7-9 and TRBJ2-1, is DTGVSQNPRHKITKRGQNVTFRCDPISEHNRLYWYRQTLGQGPEFLTYFQNEAQLEKSRLLSDRFSAERPKGSFSTLEIQRTEQGDSAMYLCASSEGTAAEQFFGPGTRLTVL.

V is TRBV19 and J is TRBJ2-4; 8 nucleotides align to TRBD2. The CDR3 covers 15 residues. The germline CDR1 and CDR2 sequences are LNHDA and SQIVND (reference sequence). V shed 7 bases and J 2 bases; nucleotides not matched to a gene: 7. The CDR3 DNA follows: TGTGCCAGTACCGGGGGGGGTGCGACCAAAAACATTCAGTACTTC. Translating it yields CASTGGGATKNIQYF.

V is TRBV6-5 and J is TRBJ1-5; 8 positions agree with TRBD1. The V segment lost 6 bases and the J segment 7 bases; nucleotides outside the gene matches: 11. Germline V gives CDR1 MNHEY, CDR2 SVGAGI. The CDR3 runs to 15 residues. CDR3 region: CASRRTGTGGQPQHF. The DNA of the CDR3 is TGTGCCAGCAGAAGGACAGGGACGGGTGGACAGCCCCAGCATTTT.

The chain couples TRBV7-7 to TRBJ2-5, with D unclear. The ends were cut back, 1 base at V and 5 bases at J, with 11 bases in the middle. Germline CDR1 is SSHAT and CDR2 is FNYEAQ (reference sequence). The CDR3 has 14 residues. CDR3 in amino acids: CASSLGPGRETQYF. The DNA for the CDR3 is TGTGCCAGCAGCTTAGGACCAGGTCGGGAGACCCAGTACTTC.

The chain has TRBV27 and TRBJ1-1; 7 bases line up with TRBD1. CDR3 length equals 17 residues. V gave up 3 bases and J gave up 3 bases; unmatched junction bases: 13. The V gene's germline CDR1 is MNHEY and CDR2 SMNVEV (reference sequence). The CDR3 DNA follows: TGTGCCAGCAGTTTCACAGGGGTTCGCAATTCGGACACTGAAGCTTTCTTT. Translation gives CASSFTGVRNSDTEAFF.

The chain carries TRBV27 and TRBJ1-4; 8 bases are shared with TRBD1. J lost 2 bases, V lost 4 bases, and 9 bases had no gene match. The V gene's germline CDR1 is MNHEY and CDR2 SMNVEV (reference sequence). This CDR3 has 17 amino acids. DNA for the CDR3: TGTGCCAGCAGTTCCAGGGGGCGCCTAGTTACTAATGAAAAACTGTTTTTT. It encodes CASSSRGRLVTNEKLFF.